Sequencing of this TCR beta chain was carried out in a study of T cell responses to AZD1222 COVID-19 vaccine. Study results and caveats: It should be noted that donors were predominantly white British and more often female, and clonal diversity was possibly underestimated. Sampled repertoires all dated from after the peak T cell response. At 160-218 and 743-854, vaccine-associated CD4 TCRs were dominant, and they spanned spike.

The V gene end was trimmed by 6 bases and the J gene end by 2 bases; junction bases not matched to a gene: 6. Germline V gene sequence: CDR1 MNHEY, CDR2 SMNVEV (reference sequence). This CDR3 is built from 14 residues. Whether given at about 4 or about 12 weeks, second doses were pooled. Concerning this clone: The target antigen is unknown.

TCRdb's table, derived via immunoSEQ multiplex PCR, lists solely in-frame clones and lacks some. The sample yields about 140,000 clones, over 90% seen once. The material was peripheral blood, obtained 28 days after the second AZD1222 dose. This clonotype was sampled from an adult who received the AZD1222 COVID-19 vaccine. This chain uses TRBV27 with TRBJ1-1; 7 nucleotides agree with TRBD1. Here the CDR3 DNA reads TGTGCCAGCAGGCCCGGGACAGCCAACACTGAAGCTTTCTTT. It codes for CASRPGTANTEAFF.